These T cell receptor beta chains were read from a single sample in a study of identical twins. TCRdb re-called the 5' RACE reads with MiXCR, one entry per CDR3 protein. Among approximately 530,000 distinct CDR3 sequences, under 25% were seen once, and the ten largest hold 0.4% to 0.6%. These data also formed part of another study, on yellow fever vaccine responses in identical twins.

The sample was CD4+ T cells sorted from blood. The receptors were sampled from a woman under 30 in good health. CDR3s include the opening cysteine and the closing phenylalanine or tryptophan. The D gene is left open where the match is weak. Where a row states a size, it is once, few, many or the class of an expanded clone; other rows omit it.

d_gene	v_gene	abundance	j_gene	len	CDR3aa	CDR3nt
TRBD2	TRBV29-1	.	TRBJ2-3	14	CSVPRSGSIDTQYF	TGCAGCGTGCCGAGGAGCGGGAGTATAGATACGCAGTATTTT
TRBD2	TRBV18	few	TRBJ2-2	16	CASSATSGTGTGELFF	TGTGCCAGCTCAGCGACTAGCGGGACAGGGACCGGGGAGCTGTTTTTT
TRBD2	TRBV10-3	few	TRBJ2-1	17	CAISESSGGLAYNEQFF	TGTGCCATCAGTGAGTCGAGTGGGGGACTAGCATACAATGAGCAGTTCTTC
.	TRBV28	few	TRBJ2-2	17	CASRLRLGGRGTGELFF	TGTGCCAGCAGACTACGACTTGGGGGTAGAGGCACCGGGGAGCTGTTTTTT
.	TRBV6-6	.	TRBJ2-5	13	CASSYQTGETQYF	TGTGCCAGCAGTTACCAAACTGGGGAGACCCAGTACTTC
.	TRBV29-1	few	TRBJ2-5	11	CSVVPDLTQYF	TGCAGCGTTGTCCCCGATTTGACCCAGTACTTC
TRBD1	TRBV25-1	.	TRBJ2-7	19	CASSESPRQGKVVVGEQYF	TGTGCCAGCAGTGAGTCCCCAAGACAGGGGAAGGTCGTGGTTGGCGAGCAGTACTTC
.	TRBV4-1	.	TRBJ2-3	16	CASSPTLGGPTDTQYF	TGCGCCAGCAGCCCCACCTTGGGGGGTCCCACAGATACGCAGTATTTT
.	TRBV11-3	.	TRBJ1-4	14	CASSLRAWGEKLFF	TGTGCCAGCAGCCTCCGGGCCTGGGGTGAAAAACTGTTTTTT
.	TRBV7-2	.	TRBJ2-3	16	CASSLTGSRGTDTQYF	TGTGCCAGCAGCTTAACCGGGAGTCGGGGCACAGATACGCAGTATTTT
.	TRBV5-1	.	TRBJ2-3	14	CASISGRSTDTQYF	TGCGCCAGCATATCGGGGAGAAGCACAGATACGCAGTATTTT
TRBD1	TRBV10-3	.	TRBJ2-6	17	CAISVGTGNTGANVLTF	TGTGCCATCAGTGTCGGGACAGGGAACACTGGGGCCAACGTCCTGACTTTC
TRBD1	TRBV6-5	once	TRBJ1-5	18	CASSSPRQGRDSNQPQHF	TGTGCCAGCAGTTCTCCTAGACAGGGACGCGATAGCAATCAGCCCCAGCATTTT
.	TRBV5-1	many	TRBJ2-5	14	CASSLGEGQETQYF	TGCGCCAGCAGCTTGGGCGAGGGACAAGAGACCCAGTACTTC
TRBD2	TRBV7-2	.	TRBJ2-1	15	CASSFLAGGLNEQFF	TGTGCCAGCAGCTTCCTAGCGGGGGGTTTAAATGAGCAGTTCTTC
.	TRBV9	.	TRBJ1-2	15	CASSVEARIKYGYTF	TGTGCCAGCAGCGTAGAGGCCAGGATAAAGTATGGCTACACCTTC
.	TRBV5-1	few	TRBJ2-3	13	CASSFPETDTQYF	TGCGCCAGCAGCTTCCCAGAGACAGATACGCAGTATTTT
TRBD2	TRBV12-3/TRBV12-4	few	TRBJ2-3	16	CASRLSGTSLTDTQYF	TGTGCCAGCAGACTATCCGGGACTAGCCTTACAGATACGCAGTATTTT
TRBD1	TRBV20-1	.	TRBJ2-3	16	CSAREDGTGARDTQYF	TGCAGTGCTAGAGAAGACGGGACAGGGGCGAGAGATACGCAGTATTTT
TRBD2	TRBV19	.	TRBJ2-3	17	CASSTFGGGLSTDTQYF	TGTGCCAGTTCCACCTTCGGGGGGGGGCTAAGCACAGATACGCAGTATTTT
TRBD1	TRBV12-3/TRBV12-4	.	TRBJ2-7	15	CASSLEDRGPYEQYF	TGTGCCAGCAGTTTGGAGGACAGGGGACCCTACGAGCAGTACTTC
.	TRBV5-1	few	TRBJ2-5	13	CASSFRELETQYF	TGCGCCAGCAGCTTTCGGGAGCTAGAGACCCAGTACTTC
.	TRBV7-9	.	TRBJ2-1	16	CASSLAAGRSYNEQFF	TGTGCCAGCAGCTTAGCGGCAGGGCGCTCCTACAATGAGCAGTTCTTC
.	TRBV10-3	.	TRBJ2-4	15	CAISDVTLAKNIQYF	TGTGCCATCAGTGATGTGACCTTAGCCAAAAACATTCAGTACTTC
TRBD2	TRBV24-1	.	TRBJ2-3	17	CATSDLPLAGGGDTQYF	TGTGCCACCAGTGATTTGCCTCTAGCGGGAGGAGGAGATACGCAGTATTTT
.	TRBV5-1	few	TRBJ1-1	12	CASSLEQGGAFF	TGCGCCAGCAGCTTGGAACAGGGTGGGGCTTTCTTT
TRBD2	TRBV15	.	TRBJ2-2	18	CATSRALGERGHTGELFF	TGTGCCACCAGCAGAGCCCTTGGGGAGCGGGGGCACACCGGGGAGCTGTTTTTT
.	TRBV6-5	few	TRBJ2-1	12	CASSSRGGGRFF	TGTGCCAGCAGCTCCAGGGGAGGTGGACGGTTCTTC
.	TRBV5-1	few	TRBJ1-1	13	CASSFSSESEAFF	TGCGCCAGCAGCTTTTCGTCGGAGTCTGAAGCTTTCTTT
.	TRBV20-1	few	TRBJ2-6	15	CSAKTVTSGANVLTF	TGCAGTGCCAAGACGGTAACCTCTGGGGCCAACGTCCTGACTTTC
.	TRBV28	.	TRBJ1-1	12	CAIQRQHTEAFF	TGTGCCATCCAGAGGCAGCACACTGAAGCTTTCTTT
.	TRBV29-1	.	TRBJ2-1	14	CSVEQRLASNEQFF	TGCAGCGTTGAACAACGCCTAGCGAGCAATGAGCAGTTCTTC
TRBD2	TRBV20-1	.	TRBJ2-2	16	CSATRSAGGNTGELFF	TGCAGTGCGACGCGATCAGCGGGAGGGAACACCGGGGAGCTGTTTTTT
TRBD2	TRBV15	.	TRBJ2-1	13	CATSRVGGNEQFF	TGTGCCACCAGCAGAGTGGGAGGGAATGAGCAGTTCTTC
.	TRBV12-5	.	TRBJ2-6	16	CASGFARVSGANVLTF	TGTGCTAGTGGTTTCGCCAGGGTATCTGGGGCCAACGTCCTGACTTTC
TRBD2	TRBV28	.	TRBJ2-5	15	CASSYGLAGGSTQYF	TGTGCCAGCAGTTACGGACTAGCGGGGGGCTCGACCCAGTACTTC
TRBD1	TRBV27	many	TRBJ1-5	17	CASSLSGGQGSNQPQHF	TGTGCCAGCAGTTTATCAGGGGGACAGGGATCCAATCAGCCCCAGCATTTT
.	TRBV12-3/TRBV12-4	many	TRBJ2-5	14	CASSFGRIRETQYF	TGTGCCAGCAGTTTTGGCCGGATCCGAGAGACCCAGTACTTC
.	TRBV5-6	few	TRBJ2-5	13	CASSFGTAETQYF	TGTGCCAGCAGCTTCGGGACGGCGGAGACCCAGTACTTC
TRBD2	TRBV20-1	once	TRBJ2-3	13	CSVPPKAGRGAYF	TGCAGTGTTCCCCCAAAGGCGGGGCGGGGGGCGTATTTT
TRBD2	TRBV20-1	.	TRBJ2-3	17	CSAREEGLAAGRNTQYF	TGCAGTGCTAGAGAAGAGGGACTAGCGGCGGGGCGGAATACGCAGTATTTT
.	TRBV11-2	.	TRBJ2-1	19	CASSPPLGRPSVSYNEQFF	TGTGCCAGCAGCCCCCCATTAGGCCGTCCTAGCGTATCCTACAATGAGCAGTTCTTC
TRBD2	TRBV7-9	few	TRBJ2-1	16	CASSFWGLADYNEQFF	TGTGCCAGCAGCTTCTGGGGACTAGCGGACTACAATGAGCAGTTCTTC
TRBD1	TRBV7-7	few	TRBJ2-5	16	CASSLGIQTGGETQYF	TGTGCCAGCAGCTTAGGGATTCAGACAGGGGGAGAGACCCAGTACTTC
TRBD2	TRBV19	.	TRBJ2-1	18	CASSMGSLAGGPFNEQFF	TGTGCCAGTAGTATGGGATCCCTAGCGGGGGGGCCTTTCAATGAGCAGTTCTTC
.	TRBV12-3/TRBV12-4	.	TRBJ2-1	12	CASSYLYNEQFF	TGTGCCAGCAGCTACCTTTACAATGAGCAGTTCTTC